A selection of T cell receptor beta chains follows, all from one sample in a study of OX40 agonist ivuxolimab in advanced cancers. Produced via immunoSEQ multiplex PCR; TCRdb's table is partial and in-frame only. This sample has about 22,000 clones, with 70% to 90% found just once. The specimen was CD4+ or CD8+ T cells sorted from blood, collected in a trial of the OX40 agonist ivuxolimab. The receptor source for this set is an adult with an advanced solid tumor such as melanoma, head and neck, liver or kidney cancer. The CDR3 runs from the conserved cysteine through the conserved F or W. Fields, in order: clone size, V gene, D gene, J gene, CDR3 DNA, CDR3 protein. D genes are given only for firm matches. Expanded clones get a size class; other rows say once, few or many, or leave the size out.

abundance: .
v_gene: TRBV6-5
d_gene: .
j_gene: TRBJ2-1
CDR3nt: TGTGCCAGCAGCCAAAGTAGGGTCGTCTACAATGAGCAGTTCTTC
CDR3aa: CASSQSRVVYNEQFF

abundance: .
v_gene: TRBV7-8
d_gene: TRBD2
j_gene: TRBJ2-1
CDR3nt: TGTGCCAGCAGCTTAGCCTTGATAGCGGGTTTCTCCTACAATGAGCAGTTCTTC
CDR3aa: CASSLALIAGFSYNEQFF

abundance: .
v_gene: TRBV9
d_gene: .
j_gene: TRBJ1-3
CDR3nt: TGTGCCAGCGGCGCAACTGGAAACACCATATATTTT
CDR3aa: CASGATGNTIYF

abundance: .
v_gene: TRBV9
d_gene: TRBD2
j_gene: TRBJ2-1
CDR3nt: TGTGCCAGCAGCGACCCACTAGCGGGGGGAACCTACAATGAGCAGTTCTTC
CDR3aa: CASSDPLAGGTYNEQFF

abundance: .
v_gene: TRBV30
d_gene: .
j_gene: TRBJ1-1
CDR3nt: TGTGCCTGGACCCTTAGCGGTTCCAACACTGAAGCTTTCTTT
CDR3aa: CAWTLSGSNTEAFF

abundance: .
v_gene: TRBV28
d_gene: TRBD1
j_gene: TRBJ2-2
CDR3nt: TGTGCCAGCAGTCCGGACAGGGGAAAGACCGGGGAGCTGTTTTTT
CDR3aa: CASSPDRGKTGELFF

abundance: .
v_gene: TRBV4-1
d_gene: .
j_gene: TRBJ1-2
CDR3nt: TGCGCCAGCAGCCAAGATCTGGGGGGTCGGGACATTAACTATGGCTACACCTTC
CDR3aa: CASSQDLGGRDINYGYTF

abundance: .
v_gene: TRBV9
d_gene: .
j_gene: TRBJ2-1
CDR3nt: TGTGCCAGCAGCGTAGAACAAAACTCCTACAATGAGCAGTTCTTC
CDR3aa: CASSVEQNSYNEQFF

abundance: few
v_gene: TRBV7-9
d_gene: .
j_gene: TRBJ2-1
CDR3nt: TGTGCCAGCAGCTTAAAATCCCGTGAGCAGTTCTTC
CDR3aa: CASSLKSREQFF

abundance: .
v_gene: TRBV14
d_gene: .
j_gene: TRBJ2-4
CDR3nt: TGTGCCAGCAGCTGGGCCGGGTTACCCAAAAACATTCAGTACTTC
CDR3aa: CASSWAGLPKNIQYF

abundance: .
v_gene: TRBV25-1
d_gene: .
j_gene: TRBJ1-2
CDR3nt: TGTGCCAGCAGTGACGGGTACGGCAGCTATGGCTACACCTTC
CDR3aa: CASSDGYGSYGYTF

abundance: once
v_gene: TRBV2
d_gene: .
j_gene: TRBJ2-1
CDR3nt: TGTGCCAGCAATGAGCAGTTCTTC
CDR3aa: CASNEQFF

abundance: .
v_gene: TRBV4-2
d_gene: .
j_gene: TRBJ2-2
CDR3nt: TGTGCCAGCAGCCAGCGGGCAGTATCTAAGGGGGCCGGGGAGCTGTTTTTT
CDR3aa: CASSQRAVSKGAGELFF

abundance: .
v_gene: TRBV6-5
d_gene: TRBD2
j_gene: TRBJ2-3
CDR3nt: TGTGCCAGCAGTTACGGCGGGGGGGGGAGCACAGATACGCAGTATTTT
CDR3aa: CASSYGGGGSTDTQYF

abundance: .
v_gene: TRBV29-1
d_gene: .
j_gene: TRBJ2-5
CDR3nt: TGCAGCGTTCTTATTCAGCAGGGTAGAGAGACCCAGTACTTC
CDR3aa: CSVLIQQGRETQYF

abundance: .
v_gene: TRBV7-9
d_gene: TRBD2
j_gene: TRBJ2-1
CDR3nt: TGTGCCAGCACAGCGGGAAGTCTCGATGAGCAGTTCTTC
CDR3aa: CASTAGSLDEQFF

abundance: .
v_gene: TRBV15
d_gene: TRBD2
j_gene: TRBJ2-7
CDR3nt: TGTGCCACCAGCAGTAGTCGGACTAGCATCTACGAGCAGTACTTC
CDR3aa: CATSSSRTSIYEQYF

abundance: .
v_gene: TRBV7-8
d_gene: .
j_gene: TRBJ2-2
CDR3nt: TGTGCCGCGGGAACAGCCAGACGGGACACCGGGGAGCTGTTTTTT
CDR3aa: CAAGTARRDTGELFF

abundance: .
v_gene: TRBV27
d_gene: .
j_gene: TRBJ2-7
CDR3nt: TGTGCCAGCAGTTTAATAGGAGCGGTGACCTACGAGCAGTACTTC
CDR3aa: CASSLIGAVTYEQYF

abundance: .
v_gene: TRBV6-5
d_gene: .
j_gene: TRBJ2-3
CDR3nt: TGTGCCAGCAGTTATACAGGGTCCACAGATACGCAGTATTTT
CDR3aa: CASSYTGSTDTQYF